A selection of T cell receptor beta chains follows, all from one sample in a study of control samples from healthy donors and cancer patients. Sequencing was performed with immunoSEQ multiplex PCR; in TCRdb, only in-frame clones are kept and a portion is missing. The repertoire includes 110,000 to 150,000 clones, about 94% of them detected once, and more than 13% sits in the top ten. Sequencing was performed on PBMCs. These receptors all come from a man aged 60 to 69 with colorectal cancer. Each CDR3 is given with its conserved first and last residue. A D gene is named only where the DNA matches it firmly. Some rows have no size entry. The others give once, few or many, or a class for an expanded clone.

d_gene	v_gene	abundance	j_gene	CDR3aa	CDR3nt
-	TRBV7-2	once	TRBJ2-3	CASSPRVYSTDTQYF	TGTGCCAGCAGCCCTAGAGTGTATAGCACAGATACGCAGTATTTT
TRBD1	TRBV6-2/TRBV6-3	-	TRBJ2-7	CASSYGQGASYEQYF	TGTGCCAGCAGTTACGGACAGGGGGCCTCTTACGAGCAGTACTTC
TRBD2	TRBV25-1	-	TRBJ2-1	CATAGGGAGEQFF	TGTGCCACTGCGGGCGGGGGGGCCGGTGAGCAGTTCTTC
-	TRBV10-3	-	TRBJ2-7	CAISAAGSYEQYF	TGTGCCATCAGTGCGGCAGGCTCCTACGAGCAGTACTTC
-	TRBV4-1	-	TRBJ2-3	CASSRGSGGPSTDTQYF	TGCGCCAGCAGCCGAGGGTCGGGGGGCCCCAGCACAGATACGCAGTATTTT
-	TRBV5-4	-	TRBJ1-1	CASSWGRERAFF	TGTGCCAGCAGCTGGGGACGGGAAAGGGCTTTCTTT
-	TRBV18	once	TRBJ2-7	CASSPQGSYEQYF	TGTGCCAGCTCACCGCAGGGTTCCTACGAGCAGTACTTC
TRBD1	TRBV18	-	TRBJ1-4	CASSQTGDGEKLFF	TGTGCCAGCTCACAGACAGGGGATGGTGAAAAACTGTTTTTT
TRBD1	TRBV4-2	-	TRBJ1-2	CASSPLDRAYGYTF	TGTGCCAGCAGCCCCCTGGACAGGGCCTATGGCTACACCTTC
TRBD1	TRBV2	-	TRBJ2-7	CASSLDRGTYEQYF	TGTGCCAGCAGCCTAGACAGGGGGACCTACGAGCAGTACTTC
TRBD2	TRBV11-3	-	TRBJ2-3	CASSFNETSGASSTDTQYF	TGTGCCAGCAGCTTTAACGAGACTAGCGGGGCCTCTAGCACAGATACGCAGTATTTT
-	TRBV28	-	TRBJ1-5	CASRGLQGYSNQPQHF	TGTGCCAGCAGGGGACTACAGGGATATAGCAATCAGCCCCAGCATTTT
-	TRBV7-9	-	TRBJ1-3	CASSLGGYGNTIYF	TGTGCCAGCAGCTTAGGAGGGTATGGAAACACCATATATTTT
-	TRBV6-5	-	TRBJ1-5	CASSYSRGRRRQPQHF	TGTGCCAGCAGTTACTCGAGAGGGAGGAGAAGACAGCCCCAGCATTTT
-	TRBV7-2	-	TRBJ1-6	CASSLGAGSNSPLHF	TGTGCCAGCAGCTTAGGGGCAGGGTCTAATTCACCCCTCCACTTT
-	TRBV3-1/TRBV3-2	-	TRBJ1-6	CASSQTSGDSPLHF	TGTGCCAGCAGCCAAACCAGCGGGGATTCACCCCTCCACTTT
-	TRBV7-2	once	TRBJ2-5	CASSFRSNPPQETQYF	TGTGCCAGCAGCTTTAGGTCGAACCCACCCCAAGAGACCCAGTACTTC
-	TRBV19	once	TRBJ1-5	CASSMGPFSNQPQHF	TGTGCCAGTAGTATGGGACCTTTTAGCAATCAGCCCCAGCATTTT
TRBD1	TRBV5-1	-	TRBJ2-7	CASSMGQGLYEQYF	TGCGCCAGCAGCATGGGACAGGGCCTCTACGAGCAGTACTTC